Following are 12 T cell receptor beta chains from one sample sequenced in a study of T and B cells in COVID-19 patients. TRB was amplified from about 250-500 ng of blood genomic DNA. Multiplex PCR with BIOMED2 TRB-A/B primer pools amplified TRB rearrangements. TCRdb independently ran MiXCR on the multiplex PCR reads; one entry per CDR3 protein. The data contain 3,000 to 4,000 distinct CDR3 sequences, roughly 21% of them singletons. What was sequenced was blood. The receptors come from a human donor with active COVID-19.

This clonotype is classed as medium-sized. The CDR3 is CASSGPGLAGTGGADTQYF. The CDR3 DNA reads as TGTGCCAGCAGTGGCCCGGGACTAGCGGGAACGGGAGGGGCAGATACGCAGTATTTT. The genes are TRBV6-2 or TRBV6-3 and TRBJ2-3, with 13 positions matching TRBD2. After removal of 5 bases from V and 4 bases from J, the junction contained 15 bases not matched to a gene. CDR3 length equals 19 residues. Germline values: CDR1 MNHEY, CDR2 SVGEGT.

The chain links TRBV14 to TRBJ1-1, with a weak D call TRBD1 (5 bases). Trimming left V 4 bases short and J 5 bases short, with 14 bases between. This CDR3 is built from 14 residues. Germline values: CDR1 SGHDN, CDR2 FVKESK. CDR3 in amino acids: CASSRGRKGTEAFF. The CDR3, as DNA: TGTGCCAGCAGCCGCGGGAGGAAGGGGACTGAAGCTTTCTTT.

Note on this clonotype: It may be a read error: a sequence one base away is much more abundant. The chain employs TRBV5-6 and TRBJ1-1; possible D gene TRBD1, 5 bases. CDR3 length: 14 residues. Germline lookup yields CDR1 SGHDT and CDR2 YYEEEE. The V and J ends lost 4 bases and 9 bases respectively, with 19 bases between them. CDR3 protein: CASSPQGAYTKAFF. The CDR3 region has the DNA TGTGCCAGCAGCCCCCAAGGGGCGTATACTAAAGCTTTCTTT.

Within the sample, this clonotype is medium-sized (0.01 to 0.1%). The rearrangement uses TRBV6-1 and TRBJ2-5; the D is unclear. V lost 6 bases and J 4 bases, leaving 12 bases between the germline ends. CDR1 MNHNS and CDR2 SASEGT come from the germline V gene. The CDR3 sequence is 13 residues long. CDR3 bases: TGTGCCAGCAGGGACGTCTTTGGAGAGACCCAGTACTTC. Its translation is CASRDVFGETQYF.

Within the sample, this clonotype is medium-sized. CDR3 amino acids: CASSTQGPETQYF. Here the CDR3 DNA reads TGTGCCAGCAGTACACAGGGTCCAGAGACCCAGTACTTC. The chain recombines TRBV6-5 with TRBJ2-5; D may be TRBD1 (6 bases). V shed 5 bases and J shed 4 bases, with 11 bases lying between them. The germline V gene encodes CDR1 MNHEY and CDR2 SVGAGI. The CDR3 loop spans 13 amino acids.

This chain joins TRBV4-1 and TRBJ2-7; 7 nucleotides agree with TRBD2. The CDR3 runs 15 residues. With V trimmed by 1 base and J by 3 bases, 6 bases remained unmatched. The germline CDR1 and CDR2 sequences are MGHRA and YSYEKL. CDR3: CASSQGLPSGYEQYF. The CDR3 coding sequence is TGCGCCAGCAGCCAAGGGTTGCCTAGCGGCTACGAGCAGTACTTC.

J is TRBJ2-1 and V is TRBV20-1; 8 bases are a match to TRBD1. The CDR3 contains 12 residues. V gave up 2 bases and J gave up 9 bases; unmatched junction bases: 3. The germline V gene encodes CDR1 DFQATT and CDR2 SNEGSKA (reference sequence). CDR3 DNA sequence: TGCAGTGCTAGACTCACAGGGGGTGAGCAGTTCTTC. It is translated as CSARLTGGEQFF.

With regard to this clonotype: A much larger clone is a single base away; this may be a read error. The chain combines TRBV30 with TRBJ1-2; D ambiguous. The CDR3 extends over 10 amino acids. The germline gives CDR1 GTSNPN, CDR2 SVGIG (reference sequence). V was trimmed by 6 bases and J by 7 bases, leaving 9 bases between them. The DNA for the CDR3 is TGTGCCTGTAGTCTCCGTGGCTACACCTTC. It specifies CACSLRGYTF. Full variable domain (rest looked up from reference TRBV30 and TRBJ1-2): SQTIHQWPATLVQPVGSPLSLECTVEGTSNPNLYWYRQAAGRGLQLLFYSVGIGQISSEVPQNLSASRPQDRQFILSSKKLLLSDSGFYLCACSLRGYTFGSGTRLTVV.

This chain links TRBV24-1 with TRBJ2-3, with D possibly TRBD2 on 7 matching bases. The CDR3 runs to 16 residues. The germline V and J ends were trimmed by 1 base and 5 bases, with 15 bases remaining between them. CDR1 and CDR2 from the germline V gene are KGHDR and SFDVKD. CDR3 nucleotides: TGTGCCACCAGTGATTTCAGTGCAGGGGAGGGAGATACGCAGTATTTT. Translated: CATSDFSAGEGDTQYF.

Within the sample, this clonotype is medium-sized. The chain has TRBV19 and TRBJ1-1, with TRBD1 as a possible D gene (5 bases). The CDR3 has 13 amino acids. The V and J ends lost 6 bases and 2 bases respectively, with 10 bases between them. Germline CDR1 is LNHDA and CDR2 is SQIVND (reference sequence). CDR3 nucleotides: TGTGCCAGTAGCCTTTGGGACAACACTGAAGCTTTCTTT. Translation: CASSLWDNTEAFF.

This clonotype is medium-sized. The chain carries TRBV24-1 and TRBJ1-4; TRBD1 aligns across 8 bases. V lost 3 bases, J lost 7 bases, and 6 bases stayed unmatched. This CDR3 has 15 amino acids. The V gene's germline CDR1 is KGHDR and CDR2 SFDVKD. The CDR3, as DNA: TGTGCCACCAGTGATACCAGGGGGCAGGGTGAAAAACTGTTTTTT. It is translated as CATSDTRGQGEKLFF.

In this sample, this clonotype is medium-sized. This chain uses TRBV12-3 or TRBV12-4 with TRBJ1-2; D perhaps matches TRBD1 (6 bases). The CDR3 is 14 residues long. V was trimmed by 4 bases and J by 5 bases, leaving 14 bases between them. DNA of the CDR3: TGTGCCAGCAGTTCTTCAGGGGCTAGGTATGGCTACACCTTC. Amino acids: CASSSSGARYGYTF.